This T cell receptor (beta chain) emerged from a study of post-analysis software for immune sequencing data. Overall study findings and caveats: Controls had lower frequencies than patients of roughly five TRBV segments, which included TRBV5-6, TRBV5-1 and TRBV20-1.

V lost 5 bases and J lost 0, with 17 bases in between. The CDR3 has 16 residues. Germline CDR1 MDHEN, CDR2 SYDVKM. About this clonotype: Its specificity is unknown.

Unique molecular identifiers were carried by the TCR beta cDNA libraries. Input of about 0.95 to 11 million T cells yielded around 500,000 cDNA molecules. One entry per CDR3 protein results from TCRdb running MiXCR on the PCR reads. The repertoire has a few hundred thousand distinct CDR3 sequences, under 55% of them found once; the top ten carry 9% to 13%. The chain carries TRBV28 and TRBJ2-7, with D possibly TRBD1 on 6 matching bases. The sample comprised blood. The TCR originated in a girl aged 5 to 17 with multiple sclerosis. Here the CDR3 DNA reads TGTGCCAGCAGTCCAATGCGACAGGCCGGCTCCTACGAGCAGTACTTC. It encodes CASSPMRQAGSYEQYF.